This T cell receptor (beta chain) was profiled in a study of a mutant IDH1 vaccine in newly diagnosed glioma. Study-level background: Vaccine dosing followed radiotherapy by 4-6 weeks, or accompanied temozolomide cycles.

Time point here: week 11, during vaccination. Every single dose of the vaccine, 300 ug of mutant IDH1 20-mer peptide, came with topical imiquimod. Each of the donors came in with new WHO grade 3 or 4 astrocytomas that were IDH1-mutant and ATRX-lost. This clone was counted a few times. Its cognate antigen is unknown. Sequencing was performed with immunoSEQ multiplex PCR; in TCRdb, only in-frame clones are kept and a portion is missing. The table has about 120,000 clones, over 75% seen once. The sample was PBMCs, taken from a glioma patient whose treatment included an IDH1 peptide vaccine. This receptor was obtained from a man aged 40-49 years with glioma.

Here the CDR3 reads CAWSRTATNEKLFF. CDR3 DNA sequence: TGTGCCTGGAGTAGGACAGCAACTAATGAAAAACTGTTTTTT. This sequence joins TRBV30 and TRBJ1-4, with TRBD1 as a possible D gene (6 bases). Trimming took off 2 bases at V and 0 bases at J, with 7 bases between the two ends. This CDR3 spans 14 amino acids. Germline lookup yields CDR1 GTSNPN and CDR2 SVGIG (reference sequence).